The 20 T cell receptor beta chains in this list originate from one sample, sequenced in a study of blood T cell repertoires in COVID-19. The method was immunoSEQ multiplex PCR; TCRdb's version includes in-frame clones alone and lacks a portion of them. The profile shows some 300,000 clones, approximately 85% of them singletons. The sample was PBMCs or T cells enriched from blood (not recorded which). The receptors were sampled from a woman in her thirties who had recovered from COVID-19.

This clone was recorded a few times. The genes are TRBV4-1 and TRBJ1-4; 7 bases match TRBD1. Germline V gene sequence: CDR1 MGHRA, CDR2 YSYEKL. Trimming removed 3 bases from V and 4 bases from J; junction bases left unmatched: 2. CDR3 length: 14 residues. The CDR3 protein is CASSQDRFNEKLFF. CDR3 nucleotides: TGCGCCAGCAGCCAGGACAGGTTTAATGAAAAACTGTTTTTT.

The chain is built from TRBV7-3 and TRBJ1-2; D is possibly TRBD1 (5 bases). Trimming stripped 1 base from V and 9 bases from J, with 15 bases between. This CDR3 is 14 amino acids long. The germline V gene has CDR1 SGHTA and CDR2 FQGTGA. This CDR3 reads CASSLSPGTLSYTF. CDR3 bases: TGTGCCAGCAGCTTAAGTCCGGGGACTCTTAGCTACACCTTC.

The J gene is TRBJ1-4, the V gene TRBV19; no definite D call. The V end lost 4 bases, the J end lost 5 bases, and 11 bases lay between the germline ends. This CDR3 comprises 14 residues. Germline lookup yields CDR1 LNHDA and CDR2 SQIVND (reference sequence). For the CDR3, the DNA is TGTGCCAGTAGTAAGCGGGGAATCAATGAAAAACTGTTTTTT. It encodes CASSKRGINEKLFF.

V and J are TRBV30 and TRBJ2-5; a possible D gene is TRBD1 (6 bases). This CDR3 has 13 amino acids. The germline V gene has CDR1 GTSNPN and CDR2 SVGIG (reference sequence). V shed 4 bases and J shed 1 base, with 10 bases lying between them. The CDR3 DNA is TGTGCCTGGAACCGGGACACCCAAGAGACCCAGTACTTC. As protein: CAWNRDTQETQYF.

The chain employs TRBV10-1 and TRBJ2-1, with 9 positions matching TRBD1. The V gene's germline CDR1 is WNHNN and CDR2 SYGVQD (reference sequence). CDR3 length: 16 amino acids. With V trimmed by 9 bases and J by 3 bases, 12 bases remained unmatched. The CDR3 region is CARECRTGVFYNEQFF. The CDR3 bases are TGCGCCAGGGAGTGTAGGACAGGGGTTTTCTACAATGAGCAGTTCTTC.

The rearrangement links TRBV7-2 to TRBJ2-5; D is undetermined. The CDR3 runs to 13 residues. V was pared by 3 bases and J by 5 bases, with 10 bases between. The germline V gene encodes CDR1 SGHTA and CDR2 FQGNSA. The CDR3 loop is CASSFSPRETQYF. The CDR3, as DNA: TGTGCCAGCAGCTTCAGCCCCAGGGAGACCCAGTACTTC.

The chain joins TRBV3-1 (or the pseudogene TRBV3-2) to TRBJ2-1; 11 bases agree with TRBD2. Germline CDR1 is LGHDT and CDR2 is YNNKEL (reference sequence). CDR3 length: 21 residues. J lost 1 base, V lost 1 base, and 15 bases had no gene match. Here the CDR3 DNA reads TGTGCCAGCAGCCAAGTTTTAACCGGGACTAGCGGATGGGGATCCTACAATGAGCAGTTCTTC. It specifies CASSQVLTGTSGWGSYNEQFF.

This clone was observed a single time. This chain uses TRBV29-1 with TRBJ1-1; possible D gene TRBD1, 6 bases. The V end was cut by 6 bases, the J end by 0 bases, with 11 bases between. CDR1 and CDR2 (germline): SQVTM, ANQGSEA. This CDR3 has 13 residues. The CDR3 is CSVRGAVNTEAFF. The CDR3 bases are TGCAGCGTACGGGGGGCGGTGAACACTGAAGCTTTCTTT. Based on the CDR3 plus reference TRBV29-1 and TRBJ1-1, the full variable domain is SAVISQKPSRDICQRGTSLTIQCQVDSQVTMMFWYRQQPGQSLTLIATANQGSEATYESGFVIDKFPISRPNLTFSTLTVSNMSPEDSSIYLCSVRGAVNTEAFFGQGTRLTVV.

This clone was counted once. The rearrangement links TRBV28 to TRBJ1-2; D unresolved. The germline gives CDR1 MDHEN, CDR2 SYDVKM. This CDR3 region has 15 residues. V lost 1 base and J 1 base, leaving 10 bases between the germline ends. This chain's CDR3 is CASSLSSLLNYGYTF. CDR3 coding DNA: TGTGCCAGCAGTTTATCGAGTCTTCTTAACTATGGCTACACCTTC.

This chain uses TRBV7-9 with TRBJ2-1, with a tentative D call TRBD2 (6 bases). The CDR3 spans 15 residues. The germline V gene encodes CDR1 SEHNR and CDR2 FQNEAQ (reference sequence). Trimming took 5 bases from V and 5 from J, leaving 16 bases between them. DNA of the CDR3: TGTGCCAGCAGCCTGGGACTTCTCCAGAACAATGAGCAGTTCTTC. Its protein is CASSLGLLQNNEQFF.

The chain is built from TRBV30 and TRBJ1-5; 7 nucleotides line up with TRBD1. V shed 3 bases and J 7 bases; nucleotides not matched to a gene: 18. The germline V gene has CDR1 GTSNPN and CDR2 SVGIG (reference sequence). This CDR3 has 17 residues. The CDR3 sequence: CAWSPTSGPARGQPQHF. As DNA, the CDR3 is TGTGCCTGGAGCCCCACGTCCGGGCCGGCCAGGGGGCAGCCCCAGCATTTT.

The CDR3 nucleotides are TGCGCCAGCAGCCAAGGGGCGGGGCACTATGGCTACACCTTC. Translated: CASSQGAGHYGYTF. The V call is TRBV4-1, the J call TRBJ1-2; weak D call: TRBD1 (5 bases). Germline V gene sequence: CDR1 MGHRA, CDR2 YSYEKL. The CDR3 loop spans 14 amino acids. Trimming took 1 base from V and 3 from J, leaving 9 bases between them.

Here the CDR3 DNA reads TGTGCCAGCAGCTCGGACAGACTATTAATCTACGAGCAGTACTTC. Protein product: CASSSDRLLIYEQYF. The V call is TRBV28, the J call TRBJ2-7; maybe TRBD1 (6 bases). From germline, CDR1 is MDHEN and CDR2 SYDVKM. The CDR3 extends over 15 amino acids. Trimming pared 6 bases from V and 3 bases from J, leaving 18 bases between.

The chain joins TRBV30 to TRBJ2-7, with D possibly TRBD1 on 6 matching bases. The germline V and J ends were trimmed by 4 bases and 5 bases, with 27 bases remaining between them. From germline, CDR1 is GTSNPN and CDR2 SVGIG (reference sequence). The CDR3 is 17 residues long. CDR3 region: CAWTKYQPGAWVHEQYF. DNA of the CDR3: TGTGCCTGGACCAAATATCAGCCAGGGGCGTGGGTCCACGAGCAGTACTTC.

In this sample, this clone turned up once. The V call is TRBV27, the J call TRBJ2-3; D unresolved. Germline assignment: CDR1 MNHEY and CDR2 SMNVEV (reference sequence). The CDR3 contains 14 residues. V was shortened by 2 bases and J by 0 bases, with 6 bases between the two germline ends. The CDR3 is CASSLEKSTDTQYF. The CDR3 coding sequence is TGTGCCAGCAGTTTAGAGAAGAGCACAGATACGCAGTATTTT.

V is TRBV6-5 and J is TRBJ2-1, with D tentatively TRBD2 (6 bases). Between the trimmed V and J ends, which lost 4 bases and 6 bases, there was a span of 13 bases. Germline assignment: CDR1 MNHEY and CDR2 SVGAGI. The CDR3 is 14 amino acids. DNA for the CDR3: TGTGCCAGCAGTTCCACTAGCAGCATCAATGAGCAGTTCTTC. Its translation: CASSSTSSINEQFF.

The CDR3 loop is CATSSPGSQTQYF. CDR3 DNA: TGTGCCACCAGTAGTCCAGGATCGCAGACCCAGTACTTC. The chain carries TRBV24-1 and TRBJ2-5; D unresolved. The CDR3 consists of 13 residues. The germline CDR1 and CDR2 sequences are KGHDR and SFDVKD. V gave up 6 bases and J gave up 6 bases, with 13 bases separating them.

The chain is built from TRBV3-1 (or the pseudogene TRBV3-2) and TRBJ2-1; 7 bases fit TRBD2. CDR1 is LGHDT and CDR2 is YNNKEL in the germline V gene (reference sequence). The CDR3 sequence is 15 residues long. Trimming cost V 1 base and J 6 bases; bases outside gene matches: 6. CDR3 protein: CASSQGHSGGNEQFF. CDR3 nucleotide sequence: TGTGCCAGCAGCCAAGGTCACTCGGGGGGCAATGAGCAGTTCTTC.

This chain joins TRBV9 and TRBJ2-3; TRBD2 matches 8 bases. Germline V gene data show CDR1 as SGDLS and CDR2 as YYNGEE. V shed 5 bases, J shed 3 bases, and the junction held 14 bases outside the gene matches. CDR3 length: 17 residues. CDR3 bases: TGTGCCAGCAGTCGGACCGAGCGGGGGCTCGGTACAGATACGCAGTATTTT. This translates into CASSRTERGLGTDTQYF.

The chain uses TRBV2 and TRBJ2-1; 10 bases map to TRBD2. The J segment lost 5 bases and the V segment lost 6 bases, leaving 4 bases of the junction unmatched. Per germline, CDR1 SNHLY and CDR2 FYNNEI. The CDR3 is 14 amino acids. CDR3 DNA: TGTGCCAGCAGCGGGCTAGCGGGGGACAATGAGCAGTTCTTC. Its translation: CASSGLAGDNEQFF.